Following are 30 T cell receptor beta chains from one sample sequenced in a study of T cells after yellow fever vaccination. MiXCR, applied by TCRdb to the 5' RACE reads, yields one record per CDR3 protein. The sample gives 300,000 or so distinct CDR3 sequences, around 7% of which show up once; 18% is in the top ten. Source: PBMCs, taken about 41 days after the first yellow fever vaccination. The origin of the receptors is a man aged 18 to 29 who received the YFV17D yellow fever vaccine.

V usage is TRBV11-2 and J usage is TRBJ1-2, with TRBD1 identical over 7 bases. Germline V gene data show CDR1 as SGHAT and CDR2 as FQNNGV. Trimming removed 5 bases from V and 6 bases from J; junction bases left unmatched: 3. The CDR3 has 12 residues. Written as DNA, the CDR3 is TGTGCCAGCAGCAGAGACAGGGATGGCTACACCTTC. It translates to CASSRDRDGYTF.

This clonotype has a handful of counts. The chain combines TRBV7-2 with TRBJ2-3; 10 positions match TRBD2. Trimming cost V 2 bases and J 6 bases; bases outside gene matches: 5. From germline, CDR1 is SGHTA and CDR2 FQGNSA. The CDR3 consists of 15 residues. The chain's CDR3 is CASSLNSGGRDTQYF. The CDR3 bases are TGTGCCAGCAGCTTAAATAGCGGGGGGAGGGATACGCAGTATTTT.

V and J are TRBV6-1 and TRBJ2-1; D is undetermined. The CDR3 extends over 13 amino acids. The V end was cut by 3 bases, the J end by 8 bases, with 11 bases between. The germline V gene encodes CDR1 MNHNS and CDR2 SASEGT. As DNA, the CDR3 is TGTGCCAGCAGTGACCCCCCGCCGGATGAGCAGTTCTTC. It is translated as CASSDPPPDEQFF.

The rearrangement joins TRBV6-5 to TRBJ2-7, with 13 bases lining up with TRBD2. This CDR3 is built from 15 residues. Germline CDR1 reads MNHEY; CDR2 reads SVGAGI. With V trimmed by 4 bases and J by 4 bases, 4 bases remained unmatched. The CDR3 region has the DNA TGTGCCAGCAGTTCTAGACTAGCGGGGGGTTACGAGCAGTACGTC. Translating it yields CASSSRLAGGYEQYV.

The chain carries TRBV11-2 and TRBJ2-3; no definite D call. This CDR3 spans 13 amino acids. Trimming took 5 bases from V and 4 from J, leaving 10 bases between them. Per germline, CDR1 SGHAT and CDR2 FQNNGV. The CDR3, as DNA: TGTGCCAGCAGCCTCCCGGATCCAGATACGCAGTATTTT. Translating gives CASSLPDPDTQYF. Together with reference TRBV11-2 and TRBJ2-3, the CDR3 gives the full variable domain: EAGVAQSPRYKIIEKRQSVAFWCNPISGHATLYWYQQILGQGPKLLIQFQNNGVVDDSQLPKDRFSAERLKGVDSTLKIQPAKLEDSAVYLCASSLPDPDTQYFGPGTRLTVL.

The rearrangement uses TRBV5-1 and TRBJ2-3, with 11 bases matching TRBD2. Germline CDR1 SGHRS, CDR2 YFSETQ. The CDR3 has 14 residues. The V gene end was trimmed by 4 bases and the J gene end by 5 bases; junction bases not matched to a gene: 3. This chain's CDR3 is CASSVTSGGDTQYF. The CDR3 coding sequence is TGCGCCAGCAGCGTTACTAGCGGGGGAGATACGCAGTATTTT.

The chain employs TRBV10-3 and TRBJ2-3; 12 bases are a match to TRBD2. Germline loops: CDR1 ENHRY, CDR2 SYGVKD. This CDR3 region has 16 residues. The J segment lost 2 bases and the V segment lost 5 bases, leaving 5 bases of the junction unmatched. The CDR3 DNA sequence: TGTGCCATCAGTCCGTGGACTAGCGGGGTCACAGATACGCAGTATTTT. Translation: CAISPWTSGVTDTQYF.

This sequence joins TRBV6-1 and TRBJ2-7; the D gene is possibly TRBD1 (5 bases). The CDR3 is made up of 15 amino acids. Trimming stripped 4 bases from V and 3 bases from J, with 16 bases between. CDR1 is MNHNS, CDR2 SASEGT, per germline. The CDR3 DNA reads TGTGCCAGCAGTGGCGGCCAGGGTGGTGTCTACGAGCAGTACTTC. Residues: CASSGGQGGVYEQYF.

The chain couples TRBV5-1 to TRBJ1-5, with TRBD1 as a possible D gene (6 bases). V was clipped by 4 bases and J by 5 bases, with 13 bases between them. Germline V gene lookup returns CDR1 SGHRS and CDR2 YFSETQ. The CDR3 consists of 14 residues. CDR3 protein: CASSTSGADQPQHF. CDR3 sequence (DNA): TGCGCCAGCAGCACTTCGGGGGCAGATCAGCCCCAGCATTTT. Full variable domain (rest looked up from reference TRBV5-1 and TRBJ1-5): KAGVTQTPRYLIKTRGQQVTLSCSPISGHRSVSWYQQTPGQGLQFLFEYFSETQRNKGNFPGRFSGRQFSNSRSEMNVSTLELGDSALYLCASSTSGADQPQHFGDGTRLSIL.

The chain employs TRBV6-5 and TRBJ1-5; D ambiguous. The CDR3 runs to 13 residues. The V end lost 2 bases, the J end lost 10 bases, and 12 bases lay between the germline ends. Germline CDR1 MNHEY, CDR2 SVGAGI. The CDR3 DNA reads as TGTGCCAGCAGTTACGCCAGACTTGGACCCCAGCATTTT. Its protein is CASSYARLGPQHF.

Details on this clonotype: This could be a read error, since a much larger clone is one nucleotide away. The J gene is TRBJ1-5, the V gene TRBV5-1, with D perhaps TRBD1 (6 bases). This CDR3 has 14 amino acids. Germline V gene sequence: CDR1 SGHRS, CDR2 YFSETQ. Here the CDR3 DNA reads TGCGCCAGCAGCCTGGACAGCAGGGATCAGCCCCGGCATTTT. Protein sequence: CASSLDSRDQPRHF.

The chain combines TRBV15 with TRBJ1-2; TRBD1 matches 9 bases. The CDR3 sequence is 14 residues long. Trimming removed 3 bases from V and 6 bases from J; junction bases left unmatched: 5. Germline V gene sequence: CDR1 LNHNV, CDR2 YYDKDF (reference sequence). CDR3 region: CATSSRTGAHGYTF. CDR3 DNA sequence: TGTGCCACCAGCAGCAGGACAGGGGCACATGGCTACACCTTC.

This clonotype came up a few times. The rearrangement joins TRBV11-2 to TRBJ1-2; D possibly corresponds to TRBD1 (5 bases). Trimming pared 2 bases from V and 2 bases from J, leaving 21 bases between. Looked up from germline, CDR1 is SGHAT and CDR2 is FQNNGV. There are 18 residues in the CDR3. As DNA, the CDR3 is TGTGCCAGCAGCTTAAGTTTCGGAGGGGCTGCTGCCAACTATGGCTACACCTTC. This gives the protein CASSLSFGGAAANYGYTF.

This clonotype was counted only a few times. The chain links TRBV20-1 to TRBJ2-5; TRBD2 agrees at 12 bases. J was trimmed by 0 bases and V by 7 bases; bases with no gene match: 3. Germline loops: CDR1 DFQATT, CDR2 SNEGSKA (reference sequence). CDR3 size: 14 residues. CDR3 coding DNA: TGCAGTGGACTAGCGGGGGCCCACCAAGAGACCCAGTACTTC. It encodes CSGLAGAHQETQYF.

This clonotype was recorded a few times. This chain uses TRBV2 with TRBJ1-4, with D uncertain. The CDR3 extends over 14 amino acids. V was clipped by 8 bases and J by 4 bases, with 14 bases between them. The germline gives CDR1 SNHLY, CDR2 FYNNEI. In DNA form, the CDR3 reads TGTGCCAGCCGCCCTGGACTGTTTAATGAAAAACTGTTTTTT. This codes for CASRPGLFNEKLFF.

This clonotype was counted between two and nine times. The rearrangement uses TRBV6-2 or TRBV6-3 and TRBJ1-5, with a weak D call TRBD1 (5 bases). The CDR3 sequence is 13 residues long. Germline values: CDR1 MNHEY, CDR2 SVGEGT. Trimming removed 5 bases from V and 6 bases from J, with 11 bases in between. The DNA of the CDR3 is TGTGCCAGCAGTGGGATCGGGGGTCAGCCCCAGCATTTT. This sequence encodes CASSGIGGQPQHF.

This clonotype was observed a few times. This chain connects TRBV3-1 to TRBJ1-4, with D unresolved. The CDR3 has 14 residues. The germline V gene encodes CDR1 LGHDT and CDR2 YNNKEL (reference sequence). Trimming cost V 5 bases and J 8 bases, with 15 bases left between them. DNA for the CDR3: TGTGCCAGCAGCATGACGGGGAATGGCGAAAAACTGTTTTTT. Translated: CASSMTGNGEKLFF.

This chain uses TRBV12-3 or TRBV12-4 with TRBJ1-1, with 7 bases aligning to TRBD1. The CDR3 is made up of 15 amino acids. Losses at the gene ends were 6 bases for V and 1 base for J; bases not matched to a gene: 8. CDR3 region: CASSPLTGRNTEAFF. The CDR3 DNA follows: TGTGCCAGCAGCCCCCTGACAGGGAGGAACACTGAAGCTTTCTTT.

There are a few counts of this clonotype. J is TRBJ2-7 and V is TRBV6-6, with D maybe TRBD2 (6 bases). This CDR3 region has 12 residues. The germline V gene encodes CDR1 MNHNY and CDR2 SVGAGI (reference sequence). V was trimmed by 5 bases and J by 7 bases, leaving 12 bases between them. The CDR3 nucleotides are TGTGCCAGCAGTGCCTTGGCGGGGGAGCAGTACTTC. It encodes CASSALAGEQYF.

This clonotype was recorded many times. The rearrangement joins TRBV28 to TRBJ1-2; D gene uncertain. The V and J ends lost 7 bases and 0 bases respectively, with 9 bases between them. CDR3 length: 13 residues. Germline lookup yields CDR1 MDHEN and CDR2 SYDVKM. The CDR3 here is CASTVPSNYGYTF. The CDR3 DNA reads as TGTGCCAGCACAGTACCATCTAACTATGGCTACACCTTC.

This clonotype showed up just a few times. This rearrangement joins TRBV3-1 to TRBJ2-5; D unresolved. Per germline, CDR1 LGHDT and CDR2 YNNKEL (reference sequence). Deletions cut 8 bases from V and 5 bases from J, with 15 bases between. CDR3 length: 13 amino acids. The CDR3 loop reads CASHSPITETQYF. The CDR3 region has the DNA TGTGCCAGCCACTCGCCGATAACCGAGACCCAGTACTTC.

This clonotype was counted between two and nine times. The chain couples TRBV12-3 or TRBV12-4 to TRBJ2-3; no definite D call. The germline V and J ends were trimmed by 3 bases and 4 bases, with 11 bases remaining between them. This CDR3 is 14 amino acids long. CDR3 sequence (DNA): TGTGCCAGCAGTTTCTGGTCAGCATCAGATACGCAGTATTTT. Protein: CASSFWSASDTQYF.

This clonotype appeared a few times. The rearrangement uses TRBV4-3 and TRBJ1-3, with 7 bases fitting TRBD1. Germline V gives CDR1 LGHNA, CDR2 YSLEER. The CDR3 has 15 residues. With 3 bases clipped from V and 2 bases from J, the junction kept 4 bases outside the gene matches. CDR3 sequence reads: CASSQRDSAGNTIYF. In DNA form, the CDR3 reads TGCGCCAGCAGCCAGAGGGACAGCGCTGGAAACACCATATATTTT.

The chain joins TRBV3-1 to TRBJ2-5; tentatively, D is TRBD2 (6 bases). Germline V lookup: CDR1 LGHDT, CDR2 YNNKEL (reference sequence). The CDR3 is 15 residues long. V was trimmed by 1 base and J by 2 bases, leaving 11 bases between them. The DNA of the CDR3 is TGTGCCAGCAGCCAAGTCAGCGGGCTTCAAGAGACCCAGTACTTC. It yields the protein CASSQVSGLQETQYF.

This chain uses TRBV10-3 with TRBJ2-1; 8 nucleotides align to TRBD1. The last part of the DNA fits TRBJ2-7 better; the J call may be wrong. The CDR3 spans 14 residues. Germline CDR1 ENHRY, CDR2 SYGVKD. The CDR3 coding sequence is TGTGCCATCAGTGCAGGGGGCGGGTACAATGAGCAGTACTTC. Translating gives CAISAGGGYNEQYF.

V gene TRBV5-1 combines with J gene TRBJ2-1; D uncertain. Germline loops: CDR1 SGHRS, CDR2 YFSETQ. CDR3 length: 12 residues. The germline V and J ends were trimmed by 3 bases and 7 bases, with 8 bases remaining between them. The CDR3 DNA reads TGCGCCAGCAGCTCACCGGGTAATGAGCAGTTCTTC. Encoded protein: CASSSPGNEQFF. Full variable domain (remainder filled in from reference TRBV5-1 and TRBJ2-1): KAGVTQTPRYLIKTRGQQVTLSCSPISGHRSVSWYQQTPGQGLQFLFEYFSETQRNKGNFPGRFSGRQFSNSRSEMNVSTLELGDSALYLCASSSPGNEQFFGPGTRLTVL.

V gene TRBV12-3 or TRBV12-4 combines with J gene TRBJ1-1; D might be TRBD1 (6 bases). The CDR3 is 12 amino acids. Deletions cut 11 bases from V and 1 base from J, with 11 bases between. The CDR3 sequence: CAGKTGNTEAFF. DNA of the CDR3: TGTGCCGGCAAGACAGGGAACACTGAAGCTTTCTTT.

This clonotype was detected many times. The chain has TRBV6-5 and TRBJ2-2, with D possibly TRBD1 on 6 matching bases. Trimming left V 4 bases short and J 0 bases short, with 12 bases between. The V gene's germline CDR1 is MNHEY and CDR2 SVGAGI. The CDR3 is 16 amino acids. In nucleotides, the CDR3 is TGTGCCAGCAGTTTAACAGGGCGAGCGAACACCGGGGAGCTGTTTTTT. Translation: CASSLTGRANTGELFF.

A few counts support this clonotype. The chain uses TRBV20-1 and TRBJ2-3; 12 bases fit TRBD2. This CDR3 contains 15 residues. The germline CDR1 and CDR2 sequences are DFQATT and SNEGSKA (reference sequence). V dropped 1 base and J dropped 4; count of bases not matched to a gene: 3. The CDR3 DNA is TGCAGTGCTAGAGCACTAGCGGGGGGATCAGATACGCAGTATTTT. This gives the protein CSARALAGGSDTQYF.

This clonotype was seen a few times. This chain uses TRBV12-3 or TRBV12-4 with TRBJ2-1, with D perhaps being TRBD1 or TRBD2 (6 bases each). Trimming took 8 bases from V and 9 from J, leaving 17 bases between them. The CDR3 has 13 amino acids. The CDR3 protein is CASGSGAVAEQFF. The CDR3 coding sequence is TGTGCCAGCGGATCGGGGGCCGTCGCTGAGCAGTTCTTC.